Below are 16 T cell receptor beta chains sequenced from a single sample in a study of T cell changes during pregnancy in multiple sclerosis. Clones were read by immunoSEQ multiplex PCR, and TCRdb kept only the in-frame ones, dropping some. Of tens of thousands of clones listed, approximately 91% are singletons. The input for sequencing was peripheral blood, taken in the third trimester of pregnancy. The receptors here all came from a female donor with multiple sclerosis, enrolled in a pregnancy study.

This rearrangement joins TRBV28 to TRBJ2-2, with TRBD2 matching 8 bases. The V segment lost 7 bases and the J segment 7 bases; nucleotides outside the gene matches: 8. Germline CDR1 reads MDHEN; CDR2 reads SYDVKM. The CDR3 covers 14 residues. DNA for the CDR3: TGTGCCAGCACCCCGGGGGGGGATGGCGGGGAGCTGTTTTTT. It codes for CASTPGGDGGELFF.

The CDR3 here is CASSFTGGGNTEAFF. CDR3 coding DNA: TGTGCCAGCAGCTTCACAGGGGGAGGGAACACTGAAGCTTTCTTT. This chain connects TRBV7-2 to TRBJ1-1; 8 bases are a match to TRBD1. V shed 3 bases and J 1 base; nucleotides not matched to a gene: 4. This CDR3 region has 15 residues. The germline V gene has CDR1 SGHTA and CDR2 FQGNSA.

The genes are TRBV27 and TRBJ2-7; possibly TRBD2 for D (5 bases). There are 15 residues in the CDR3. Looked up from germline, CDR1 is MNHEY and CDR2 is SMNVEV (reference sequence). V lost 5 bases and J 4 bases, leaving 18 bases between the germline ends. The CDR3 loop reads CASSPQPGIQYEQYF. In nucleotides, the CDR3 is TGTGCCAGCAGTCCCCAACCCGGGATTCAATACGAGCAGTACTTC.

The rearrangement uses TRBV12-5 and TRBJ2-3, with TRBD1 matching over 8 bases. Germline lookup yields CDR1 LGHNT and CDR2 FRNRAP. V gave up 3 bases and J gave up 4 bases; unmatched junction bases: 3. The CDR3 contains 14 residues. As DNA, the CDR3 is TGTGCTAGTGGTTTCCAGGGGGCGGCAGATACGCAGTATTTT. It specifies CASGFQGAADTQYF.

The chain employs TRBV28 and TRBJ1-2; weak D call: TRBD1 (6 bases). V was trimmed by 5 bases and J by 7 bases, leaving 14 bases between them. Per the germline V gene, CDR1 is MDHEN and CDR2 is SYDVKM. The CDR3 covers 13 residues. The CDR3 sequence: CASSLAGEGGYTF. As DNA, the CDR3 is TGTGCCAGCAGTCTAGCAGGGGAGGGTGGCTACACCTTC.

The table lists this clone with a count of one. This rearrangement joins TRBV11-2 to TRBJ2-5; a weak D match, TRBD2 (5 bases). The CDR3 covers 14 residues. V lost 3 bases, J lost 4 bases, and 12 bases lay in between. Germline lookup yields CDR1 SGHAT and CDR2 FQNNGV. The CDR3 coding sequence is TGTGCCAGCAGCTTTATCGGGGTTGGAGAGACCCAGTACTTC. Its translation is CASSFIGVGETQYF.

This clone turned up a few times. The chain couples TRBV4-1 to TRBJ2-5; the D gene is possibly TRBD1 (5 bases). V gave up 6 bases and J gave up 7 bases, with 24 bases separating them. The V gene's germline CDR1 is MGHRA and CDR2 YSYEKL. CDR3 size: 16 residues. CDR3 in amino acids: CASRHGVGQGNPTQYF. The CDR3 nucleotides are TGCGCCAGCAGACACGGCGTGGGGCAGGGAAACCCGACCCAGTACTTC.

The V call is TRBV6-1, the J call TRBJ1-4; tentatively, D is TRBD1 (6 bases). Germline lookup yields CDR1 MNHNS and CDR2 SASEGT. V was trimmed by 5 bases and J by 6 bases, leaving 16 bases between them. The CDR3 consists of 15 residues. As DNA, the CDR3 is TGTGCCAGCAGTCGGCCCAGGGGAATCTATGAAAAACTGTTTTTT. Translation gives CASSRPRGIYEKLFF.

The V call is TRBV5-1, the J call TRBJ1-3, with D possibly TRBD1 on 5 matching bases. Trimming pared 4 bases from V and 0 bases from J, leaving 14 bases between. This CDR3 is 16 amino acids long. Per the germline V gene, CDR1 is SGHRS and CDR2 is YFSETQ. The CDR3 region is CASSVSTAASGNTIYF. The CDR3, as DNA: TGCGCCAGCAGCGTATCGACAGCCGCCTCTGGAAACACCATATATTTT.

CDR3 DNA sequence: TGTGCCATTTTGGGACAGGGGGTCAATGAGCAGTTCTTC. Its protein is CAILGQGVNEQFF. This chain links TRBV2 with TRBJ2-1, with TRBD1 matching 11 bases. The germline gives CDR1 SNHLY, CDR2 FYNNEI. The CDR3 consists of 13 residues. Germline trimming cut 10 bases from V and 6 bases from J; bases unmatched to any gene: 5.

This clone was detected a few times. The CDR3 DNA reads as TGTGCCAGCAGCGTAGAGGCTAGCTGGGACACAGATACGCAGTATTTT. It translates to CASSVEASWDTDTQYF. This chain joins TRBV9 and TRBJ2-3; the D gene is possibly TRBD2 (5 bases). This CDR3 contains 16 residues. Germline values: CDR1 SGDLS, CDR2 YYNGEE. The V gene lost 0 bases and the J gene lost 2 bases, with 13 bases spanning the gap. The full variable domain, completed using reference TRBV9 and TRBJ2-3, is DSGVTQTPKHLITATGQRVTLRCSPRSGDLSVYWYQQSLDQGLQFLIQYYNGEERAKGNILERFSAQQFPDLHSELNLSSLELGDSALYFCASSVEASWDTDTQYFGPGTRLTVL.

The chain couples TRBV7-3 to TRBJ2-1; TRBD1 agrees at 12 bases. This CDR3 is 16 amino acids long. V was pared by 6 bases and J by 7 bases, with 10 bases of the junction left unmatched. Germline assignment: CDR1 SGHTA and CDR2 FQGTGA. CDR3 in amino acids: CASSYEGQGARNEQFF. In DNA, the CDR3 is TGTGCCAGCAGTTACGAGGGACAGGGGGCTAGGAATGAGCAGTTCTTC.

This clone was observed once. The V call is TRBV6-5, the J call TRBJ1-2; 10 bases agree with TRBD1. CDR3 size: 15 residues. Losses at the gene ends were 5 bases for V and 5 bases for J; bases not matched to a gene: 8. Germline values: CDR1 MNHEY, CDR2 SVGAGI. This CDR3 reads CASSLRQGAEYGYTF. CDR3 in DNA: TGTGCCAGCAGTCTCCGACAGGGGGCTGAGTATGGCTACACCTTC.

The rearrangement joins TRBV7-8 to TRBJ1-2; 7 bases align to TRBD1. This CDR3 spans 13 amino acids. Germline trimming cut 3 bases from V and 4 bases from J; bases unmatched to any gene: 2. The germline V gene encodes CDR1 SGHVS and CDR2 FQNEAQ. The chain's CDR3 is CASSFRDSYGYTF. The DNA of the CDR3 is TGTGCCAGCAGCTTCCGGGACAGCTATGGCTACACCTTC.

The V call is TRBV4-1, the J call TRBJ1-4; D uncertain. The V gene's germline CDR1 is MGHRA and CDR2 YSYEKL. The CDR3 runs 14 residues. V lost 8 bases and J 7 bases, leaving 17 bases between the germline ends. This CDR3 reads CASRSTGEGEKLFF. Here the CDR3 DNA reads TGCGCCAGCCGATCCACCGGGGAGGGTGAAAAACTGTTTTTT.

The chain uses TRBV5-6 and TRBJ1-1; 7 nucleotides agree with TRBD1. V gave up 2 bases and J gave up 5 bases; unmatched junction bases: 6. The germline V gene encodes CDR1 SGHDT and CDR2 YYEEEE. This CDR3 comprises 14 residues. CDR3 in DNA: TGTGCCAGCAGCTTATACAGGGGAACGACTGAAGCTTTCTTT. This encodes CASSLYRGTTEAFF.